Described below is a single TCR beta chain sequence and its context. The sample belongs to a study of T cells in Graves' hyperthyroidism and ophthalmopathy. CDR1 SQVTM and CDR2 ANQGSEA come from the germline V gene. V was pared by 3 bases and J by 8 bases, with 16 bases between. This CDR3 has 14 amino acids. Amplification of TCR beta CDR3 regions was performed using RNA transcripts as template. TCR CDR3 underwent first-round RT-PCR with the HTBI primer set. TCRdb re-called the multiplex PCR reads through MiXCR, storing one row per CDR3 protein. The data show about 290,000 distinct CDR3 sequences, approximately 16% seen once.

The V call is TRBV29-1, the J call TRBJ1-4, with D unresolved. Sequenced material: blood. The clonotype was recovered from a young man with Graves' hyperthyroidism. CDR3 sequence: CSVDDWGSGEKLFF. In DNA form, the CDR3 reads TGCAGCGTTGATGATTGGGGTTCGGGCGAAAAACTGTTTTTT.